This T cell receptor (beta chain) was captured by sequencing in a study of shared clonotypes between healthy human individuals (dated by TCRdb to the early 2020s). In the study overall: A few men and a couple of women, aged 18 to 49 years, made up the cohort. Per donor, three plates each were used for CD4 naive and CD4 memory, two for CD8 naive, and one for CD8 memory. To estimate repertoire size and how much clonotypes are shared between individuals, the study performed deep sequencing of blood TCR repertoires from a few healthy adults. To increase sequencing depth and limit assay-specific biases, TCR repertoire library preparation and sequencing were carried out by different laboratories using diverse techniques. Per donor, leukapheresis produced somewhere between about 0.85 and 10 billion PBMCs. The investigation overall reported the following: Naive subsets generally had larger estimated clonotype richness than memory subsets. Based on pairwise subsampling, the degree of clonotype sharing among donors was expected to be affected by sequencing depth. Compared with non-shared clonotypes, the clonotypes found in all four sorted-subset donors had higher generation probabilities. Across a handful of donors, 5% to 6% of naive CD4, roughly 3.4% of naive CD8, roughly 2.3% of memory CD4, and under 0.45% of memory CD8 clonotypes were shared. Incomplete sequencing was indicated by rarefaction of sorted-subset datasets, despite the large sequencing depth. The small number of donors limited the genetic and exposure-history diversity represented. Sampling was restricted to blood, and TCR repertoires in tissues likely differ from the TCR repertoires found in blood.

A note on this clone: Its target antigen remains unknown. Base-call qualities are not available, and no considerably larger clone is one nucleotide away.

CD8 naive samples consisted of CD45RO-negative cells that were positively selected for CCR7, yielding a CD45RA+CCR7+ population without TemRA cells. Donors were healthy HIV-negative adults with no recently reported acute infections or vaccinations. Every donor was a Caucasian adult residing in Nashville, Tennessee, USA. Blood was collected by leukapheresis, and PBMCs were isolated by Ficoll-Histopaque density gradient centrifugation and then cryopreserved in liquid nitrogen vapor phase. Analytical flow cytometry was used to check the purity and quantity of each magnetically sorted T cell population. From each sorted fraction, genomic DNA was isolated and quantified by UV absorbance on a Nanodrop 2000c. Using the deep immunoSEQ assay, multiplex PCR amplified TCR CDR3 regions from genomic DNA. Extracted genomic DNA from each cell subset was distributed evenly across all wells of several immunoSEQ 96-well plates, and each plate was treated as a replicate. For sorted subsets, approximately 190 ng genomic DNA, equal to 25,000 to 35,000 T cell genomes, was loaded into each replicate PCR. The purified libraries were quantified using a Qubit 3.0 fluorometer, sized with a Bioanalyzer 2100, and then quantified again using the KAPA Library Quantification kit. Every immunoSEQ 96-well plate was sequenced on a separate single-read 150-cycle Illumina NextSeq 550 flow cell. The authors' analysis ran thus. Because the immunoSEQ output held only junctional sequences and lacked quality scores, the filtering could not match the filtering applied to full-length reads. Sequences were annotated with PyIR, a Python wrapper for IgBLAST v1.9, and V/J genes and CDR3 were assigned using IMGT germline references. Reads were removed for weak V/J assignments (E-value above 1e-6), missing CDR3, stop codons, out-of-frame junctions, or ambiguous translated residues. V3J clonotypes were defined by identical inferred V gene, J gene, and CDR3 amino acid sequence. To compute the percentage overlap between repertoires, the number of shared unique clonotypes was divided by the size of the smaller repertoire. Repertoire richness was assessed with RTK rarefaction, the Chao1 estimator, and Recon v2.1 estimates of unobserved clonotypes. Generation probabilities were computed with OLGA for all TCRbeta clonotypes obtained by the gDNA method from a few donors. As stored in TCRdb, this immuneACCESS dataset retains in-frame rearrangements with V and J assigned. A fraction of the clones does not appear; measured against another copy, unresolved V genes explain less than half of the discrepancy, and the remainder lacks a known reason. The DNA was the basis for D and trimming; V, J and clone size are from that table. This sample has roughly 590,000 clones in its table, and over 95% of those were observed once. The ten largest account for 0.095% to 0.12% of the sample.

Cut back by 4 bases and 5 bases, the V and J ends lie 20 bases apart. Measured from the cysteine to the phenylalanine, the CDR3 is 16 residues long. Left in the record is the CDR3 DNA by itself, 48 bases read in frame from the first base. The germline V gene (reference sequence) gives CDR1 as LNHDA and CDR2 as SQIVND. The sample was naive CD8+ T cells sorted from blood. The cell subset or site label here, explained by the study, means: CD45RA+CCR7+. The sequence derives from a woman under 40 in good health. The rearranged chain carries TRBV19 and TRBJ2-5; the D gene is perhaps TRBD1 or TRBD2, as each covers 5 bases. The CDR3 region reads CASSTPRGRGWETQYF. The nucleotide sequence reads as follows: TGTGCCAGTAGTACCCCTCGGGGCCGGGGTTGGGAGACCCAGTACTTC. Reference TRBV19 and TRBJ2-5 proteins supply the regions before and after the CDR3; the full variable domain is: DGGITQSPKYLFRKEGQNVTLSCEQNLNHDAMYWYRQDPGQGLRLIYYSQIVNDFQKGDIAEGYSVSREKKESFPLTVTSAQKNPTAFYLCASSTPRGRGWETQYFGPGTRLLVL.